A selection of T cell receptor beta chains follows, all from one sample in a study of blood T cell repertoires in COVID-19. Method: immunoSEQ multiplex PCR; TCRdb's copy keeps in-frame clones and lacks some. The repertoire includes roughly 200,000 clones, approximately 86% of them detected once, and 2.7% sits in the top ten. Sequenced: peripheral blood. These receptors all come from a man aged 35 to 55 with active or convalescent COVID-19. The CDR3 runs from the conserved cysteine through the conserved F or W. A D gene is named only where the DNA matches it firmly. For some rows the clone size is stated as once, few or many, or as a class when expanded; others skip it.

abundance | j_gene | d_gene | v_gene | CDR3aa | CDR3nt
NA | TRBJ2-5 | TRBD2 | TRBV27 | CASRPPGTSGQETQYF | TGTGCCAGCAGGCCCCCAGGGACTAGCGGCCAAGAGACCCAGTACTTC
NA | TRBJ2-5 | TRBD1 | TRBV28 | CASSTRTGPKETQYF | TGTGCCAGCAGTACCCGGACAGGACCCAAAGAGACCCAGTACTTC
NA | TRBJ1-4 | NA | TRBV6-2/TRBV6-3 | CASNYGLGHEKLFF | TGTGCCAGCAATTATGGGCTTGGTCATGAAAAACTGTTTTTT
NA | TRBJ1-4 | NA | TRBV9 | CASSFSRGATNEKLFF | TGTGCCAGCAGCTTCTCCCGCGGGGCGACTAATGAAAAACTGTTTTTT
few | TRBJ2-1 | NA | TRBV2 | CASSNSLQGSEQFF | TGTGCCAGCAGTAACTCCTTACAGGGTAGTGAGCAGTTCTTC
NA | TRBJ1-4 | NA | TRBV19 | CASSIGGIGYAEKLFF | TGTGCCAGTAGTATAGGGGGCATCGGATACGCTGAAAAACTGTTTTTT
NA | TRBJ1-5 | TRBD1 | TRBV28 | CASRRDSLNQPQHF | TGTGCCAGCAGGCGGGACAGCCTAAATCAGCCCCAGCATTTT
once | TRBJ2-5 | NA | TRBV5-4 | CASSLGLGQQETQYF | TGTGCCAGCAGCTTGGGGCTGGGCCAACAAGAGACCCAGTACTTC
NA | TRBJ2-1 | NA | TRBV6-5 | CASSLRQDYNEQFF | TGTGCCAGCAGTCTTCGACAGGATTACAATGAGCAGTTCTTC
NA | TRBJ1-1 | TRBD1 | TRBV16 | CASSPPTGSEAFF | TGTGCCAGCAGCCCCCCGACAGGGTCTGAAGCTTTCTTT
few | TRBJ1-2 | TRBD1 | TRBV19 | CASSSTGDYGYTF | TGTGCCAGTAGTTCGACAGGGGATTACGGCTACACCTTC
few | TRBJ2-7 | TRBD1 | TRBV3-1/TRBV3-2 | CASRGQGARHEQYF | TGTGCCAGCAGGGGACAGGGGGCTCGGCACGAGCAGTACTTC